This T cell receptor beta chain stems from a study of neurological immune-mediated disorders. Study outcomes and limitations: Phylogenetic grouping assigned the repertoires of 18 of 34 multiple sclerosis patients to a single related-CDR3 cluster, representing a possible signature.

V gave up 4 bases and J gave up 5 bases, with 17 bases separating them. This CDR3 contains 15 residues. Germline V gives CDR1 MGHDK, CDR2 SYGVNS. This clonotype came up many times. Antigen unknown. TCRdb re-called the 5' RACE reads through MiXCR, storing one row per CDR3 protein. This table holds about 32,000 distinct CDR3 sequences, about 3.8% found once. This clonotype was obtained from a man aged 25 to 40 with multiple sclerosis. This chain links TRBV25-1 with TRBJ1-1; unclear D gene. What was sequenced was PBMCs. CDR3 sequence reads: CASSGQIFGRTEAFF. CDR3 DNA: TGTGCCAGCAGTGGACAAATTTTCGGTCGTACTGAAGCTTTCTTT.